Here is one TCR beta chain with its context. Libraries were prepared by immunoSEQ multiplex PCR; TCRdb keeps only in-frame clonotypes and omits some of them. The repertoire holds tens of thousands of clones, with over 60% as singletons. Sorting of unstimulated PBMCs yielded separate CD3+CD4+ and CD3+CD8+ fractions. V lost 2 bases and J 4 bases, leaving 7 bases between the germline ends. Germline CDR1 SGDLS, CDR2 YYNGEE. The CDR3 covers 13 residues. This specimen belongs to a study of T cell clones after liver transplantation. At the level of the study: Liver transplant recipients had immunosuppression withdrawal attempted within 2 years. Without induction therapy, subjects received standard immunosuppression until 12-24 months post-transplant.

The clonotype originates from a human patient who received a liver transplant. A subset of T cells may come from the graft donor. The gene calls are TRBV9 and TRBJ2-1; D is unclear. The source material was CD4+ T cells from blood, sampled at the 22-month timepoint. CDR3 amino acids: CASSVNRYNEQFF. The CDR3 region has the DNA TGTGCCAGCAGCGTTAATAGGTACAATGAGCAGTTCTTC.